This T cell receptor beta chain was found in a study of beta chain features in type 1 diabetes. Study-wide points: Shorter TCRB CDR3s, moderately but significantly so, marked every one of the four CD4+ subsets in Type 1 diabetes patients.

The CDR3 has 13 residues. CDR1 is SGHAT and CDR2 is FQDESV in the germline V gene (reference sequence). With V trimmed by 3 bases and J by 8 bases, 3 bases remained unmatched. This clone was recorded once. Antigen unknown. Since all of the isolated RNA was reverse transcribed, expressed TCRB transcripts were what got sequenced. For naive, central memory and regulatory T cell samples, reads averaged around 3.6 million. TCRdb keeps only in-frame clones here, not all; method: immunoSEQ multiplex PCR. The sample carries about 170,000 clones, roughly 8% recorded once. This sequence was found in a woman aged 40 to 50 with type 1 diabetes. Sequencing used central memory CD4+ T cells from blood. The chain recombines TRBV11-1 with TRBJ1-1; 10 bases match TRBD1. The CDR3 is CASSFSDRGEAFF. The CDR3 DNA reads TGTGCCAGCAGCTTCTCGGACAGGGGGGAAGCTTTCTTT. The full variable domain, its missing parts supplied by reference TRBV11-1 and TRBJ1-1, is EAEVAQSPRYKITEKSQAVAFWCDPISGHATLYWYRQILGQGPELLVQFQDESVVDDSQLPKDRFSAERLKGVDSTLKIQPAELGDSAMYLCASSFSDRGEAFFGQGTRLTVV.